Presented here are 15 T cell receptor beta chains from one specimen sequenced in a study of OX40 agonist ivuxolimab in advanced cancers. Libraries were prepared by immunoSEQ multiplex PCR; TCRdb keeps only in-frame clonotypes and omits some of them. The table records about 91,000 clones, around four fifths of them present only once. The sample in question was CD4+ or CD8+ T cells sorted from blood, obtained in a trial of the OX40 agonist ivuxolimab. These receptors were obtained from an adult with an advanced solid tumor such as melanoma, head and neck, liver or kidney cancer.

V usage is TRBV6-6 and J usage is TRBJ1-5; 7 bases fit TRBD1. The germline V gene encodes CDR1 MNHNY and CDR2 SVGAGI (reference sequence). V shed 7 bases, J shed 1 base, and the junction held 4 bases outside the gene matches. The length of the CDR3 is 14 residues. The CDR3 region is CASILTGSNQPQHF. The DNA for the CDR3 is TGTGCCAGCATCTTGACAGGGAGCAATCAGCCCCAGCATTTT.

The V and J genes are TRBV29-1 and TRBJ1-4, with 9 bases lining up with TRBD1. CDR1 is SQVTM and CDR2 is ANQGSEA in the germline V gene. The CDR3 runs 13 residues. The V segment lost 5 bases and the J segment 8 bases; nucleotides outside the gene matches: 6. This CDR3 reads CSVQQGTGEKLFF. The CDR3 DNA sequence: TGCAGCGTTCAGCAGGGGACAGGGGAAAAACTGTTTTTT.

The chain combines TRBV28 with TRBJ2-1; TRBD2 aligns across 7 bases. The CDR3 spans 16 residues. J was trimmed by 7 bases and V by 5 bases; bases with no gene match: 14. The V gene's germline CDR1 is MDHEN and CDR2 SYDVKM. Written as DNA, the CDR3 is TGTGCCAGCAGTCGACTCTCCGGGGGGTCCCGGAATGAGCAGTTCTTC. Its translation is CASSRLSGGSRNEQFF.

CDR3 bases: TGCGCCAGCAGCTTCGGACTAGCGACGAACACCGGGGAGCTGTTTTTT. Amino acids: CASSFGLATNTGELFF. The chain carries TRBV5-1 and TRBJ2-2, with TRBD2 matching over 9 bases. Germline loops: CDR1 SGHRS, CDR2 YFSETQ. CDR3 size: 16 residues. The V segment lost 2 bases and the J segment 0 bases; nucleotides outside the gene matches: 2.

This clone was picked up a small number of times. This chain links TRBV11-2 with TRBJ1-1; D might be TRBD1 (5 bases). Germline CDR1 SGHAT, CDR2 FQNNGV. The CDR3 spans 12 residues. V lost 3 bases and J 7 bases, leaving 9 bases between the germline ends. The CDR3 loop reads CASSFDRSEAFF. The CDR3 DNA reads TGTGCCAGCAGCTTCGACAGAAGTGAAGCTTTCTTT.

The rearrangement joins TRBV5-1 to TRBJ1-3, with a possible D match to TRBD1 (5 bases). CDR3 length equals 14 residues. The V end lost 0 bases, the J end lost 9 bases, and 13 bases lay between the germline ends. From germline, CDR1 is SGHRS and CDR2 YFSETQ. This CDR3 is CASSLDPSGRTIYF. CDR3 bases: TGCGCCAGCAGCTTGGATCCCTCAGGGCGCACCATATATTTT.

V usage is TRBV28 and J usage is TRBJ1-5; possible D gene TRBD1, 5 bases. V lost 2 bases and J lost 7, with 18 bases in between. The CDR3 contains 16 residues. CDR1 is MDHEN and CDR2 is SYDVKM in the germline V gene. The CDR3 is CASSLRDLKTRQPQHF. In nucleotides, the CDR3 is TGTGCCAGCAGTTTACGGGACCTCAAAACTAGGCAGCCCCAGCATTTT.

A few counts support this clone. The chain uses TRBV6-5 and TRBJ1-1; perhaps TRBD1 as D (5 bases). V dropped 6 bases and J dropped 3 bases, with 14 bases sitting between them. The length of the CDR3 is 14 residues. Germline V CDR1 and CDR2: MNHEY, SVGAGI. The DNA of the CDR3 is TGTGCCAGCAGACGAGGGACCGAATACACTGAAGCTTTCTTT. Translation: CASRRGTEYTEAFF.

CDR3 nucleotides: TGTGCCAGCAGCTTTCCTAGCGGGGGGGCCTACAATGAGCAGTTCTTC. Its protein product is CASSFPSGGAYNEQFF. This chain links TRBV7-2 with TRBJ2-1, with 12 nucleotides matching TRBD2. Germline loops: CDR1 SGHTA, CDR2 FQGNSA. The length of the CDR3 is 16 residues. V shed 3 bases, J shed 2 bases, and the junction held 2 bases outside the gene matches.

This clone was seen a handful of times. This chain links TRBV12-5 with TRBJ2-2; perhaps TRBD1 as D (6 bases). This CDR3 is built from 13 residues. Germline values: CDR1 LGHNT, CDR2 FRNRAP. V lost 1 base and J lost 6, with 6 bases in between. The CDR3 region has the DNA TGTGCTAGTGGTTTGGGGGGGCCCGGGGAGCTGTTTTTT. This sequence encodes CASGLGGPGELFF.

The chain joins TRBV7-8 to TRBJ1-2; 7 bases are a match to TRBD1. V trimming: 2 bases; J trimming: 5 bases; junction bases outside the gene matches: 11. The length of the CDR3 is 16 residues. Germline values: CDR1 SGHVS, CDR2 FQNEAQ. As DNA, the CDR3 is TGTGCCAGCAGCTTATCCACATCAGGGGGATCTTATGGCTACACCTTC. Its protein product is CASSLSTSGGSYGYTF.

The V and J genes are TRBV2 and TRBJ2-5; D unclear. V was pared by 0 bases and J by 4 bases, with 3 bases between. This CDR3 is 12 amino acids long. CDR1 and CDR2 (germline): SNHLY, FYNNEI. The CDR3 loop is CASSEAIETQYF. CDR3 sequence (DNA): TGTGCCAGCAGTGAAGCCATAGAGACCCAGTACTTC. Complete variable domain (other parts from reference TRBV2 and TRBJ2-5): EPEVTQTPSHQVTQMGQEVILRCVPISNHLYFYWYRQILGQKVEFLVSFYNNEISEKSEIFDDQFSVERPDGSNFTLKIRSTKLEDSAMYFCASSEAIETQYFGPGTRLLVL.

The chain joins TRBV18 to TRBJ2-1, with 13 bases fitting TRBD2. Per the germline V gene, CDR1 is KGHSH and CDR2 is LQKENI. The trim removed 1 base at V and 5 bases at J, leaving 11 bases unmatched. The CDR3 loop spans 19 amino acids. The CDR3 sequence is CASSPLQVRTSGGDNEQFF. The CDR3 DNA reads TGTGCCAGCTCACCACTTCAGGTGAGGACTAGCGGGGGTGACAATGAGCAGTTCTTC.

For the CDR3, the DNA is TGTGCCAGCAGCCCCGAAATACAGGGGATGGCAGATACGCAGTATTTT. Protein: CASSPEIQGMADTQYF. J is TRBJ2-3 and V is TRBV4-2, with 7 bases identical to TRBD1. J lost 4 bases, V lost 4 bases, and 11 bases had no gene match. CDR1 and CDR2 from the germline V gene are LGHNA and YNFKEQ. The CDR3 extends over 16 amino acids.

The CDR3 coding sequence is TGTGCCAGCAGCCACGGACTGCAGGGGTCCTACAATGAGCAGTTCTTC. Translated: CASSHGLQGSYNEQFF. This sequence joins TRBV21-1 and TRBJ2-1; whether TRBD1, the table's D call, matches the DNA was not checked. TRBV21-1 is a known pseudogene. The CDR3 runs 16 residues.